This T cell receptor (beta chain) originates from a study of cytomegalovirus exposure and HLA in healthy donors. Background on the study: The 110 or so validation repertoires were produced on the same platform as the roughly 720 repertoires of the first cohort. This was reported in a later analysis. Broader study findings: The study found most TCR sequences rare, yet found some public TCRs in many donors.

V was trimmed by 2 bases and J by 7 bases, leaving 20 bases between them. Looked up from germline, CDR1 is SNHLY and CDR2 is FYNNEI. CDR3 length equals 16 residues. Comment on this clone: Its antigen is unknown.

Assay used: immunoSEQ multiplex PCR; TCRdb lists only in-frame clones, some missing. The table records tens of thousands of clones, approximately 96% of them present only once. V gene TRBV2 combines with J gene TRBJ1-2, with D unresolved. Material: PBMCs. The source of this sequence is a young man in good health and CMV-seronegative. CDR3 in DNA: TGTGCCAGCAGTGAAAGTATACGGGGAATCGGTCGTGGCTACACCTTC. This encodes CASSESIRGIGRGYTF.